This TCR beta chain was captured in a study of blood T cell repertoires in COVID-19. Study at large: Samples taken during acute and convalescent COVID-19 were collected in the United States, Italy and Spain. From T cells, B-cell-depleted T cells, or PBMCs came the material, which was cDNA or gDNA.

The junction had 10 bases not matched to a gene; V was cut back by 5 bases and J by 4 bases. The CDR3 has 15 residues. Germline V gene data show CDR1 as MDHEN and CDR2 as SYDVKM. Per the original data handling: Researchers report that nucleated cell counts were estimated from reference gene primer amplification. TCRdb's copy holds only in-frame clones and misses some; the assay was immunoSEQ multiplex PCR. That table supplies the V and J calls and clone size; D and trimming were determined from the DNA. This sample carries nearly 300,000 clones, approximately 84% of them seen once, and the ten largest clones take roughly 1.6%.

The receptor was derived from a human donor with COVID-19, enrolled during active disease. The donor label of this sample is uncertain. Material for sequencing was peripheral blood. This chain links TRBV28 with TRBJ2-7, with 8 bases matching TRBD1. The CDR3 DNA is TGTGCCAGCAGTACGACCCAGGGGGCCGGGTACGAGCAGTACTTC. This gives the protein CASSTTQGAGYEQYF.